The rows below give T cell receptor beta chains drawn from one sample of a study of Ad26.COV2.S vaccination and SARS-CoV-2 variants. The protocol was immunoSEQ multiplex PCR, while the TCRdb copy is restricted to in-frame clones and leaves out a portion. The table records approximately 500,000 clones, 87% of them present only once. The source was peripheral blood, collected in a trial of Ad26.COV2.S vaccine versus placebo. These TCRs come from a person between 18 and 59 years old who received the Ad26.COV2.S COVID-19 vaccine or a placebo. CDR3s include the opening cysteine and the closing phenylalanine or tryptophan. D genes are given only for firm matches. Clone size appears in some rows only: once, few, many, or a class for an expanded clone.

d_gene,j_gene,abundance,v_gene,CDR3aa,CDR3nt
-,TRBJ2-1,-,TRBV30,CAWTSFLHEQFF,TGTGCCTGGACTAGCTTCCTCCATGAGCAGTTCTTC
TRBD2,TRBJ2-2,once,TRBV5-4,CASSLTSGNTGELFF,TGTGCCAGCAGCTTGACTAGCGGTAACACCGGGGAGCTGTTTTTT
-,TRBJ2-7,-,TRBV6-2/TRBV6-3,CASSQNRAYEQYF,TGTGCCAGCAGCCAAAACAGGGCCTACGAGCAGTACTTC
-,TRBJ2-4,-,TRBV7-2,CASSLTVAKNIQYF,TGTGCCAGCAGCTTAACAGTAGCCAAAAACATTCAGTACTTC
-,TRBJ1-2,-,TRBV12-3/TRBV12-4,CASTGGKLYGYTF,TGTGCCAGCACGGGGGGCAAGCTCTATGGCTACACCTTC
-,TRBJ2-1,-,TRBV9,CASSVAGAGEQFF,TGTGCCAGCAGCGTAGCGGGGGCCGGTGAGCAGTTCTTC
-,TRBJ2-1,-,TRBV6-1,CASSEMGTTYNEQFF,TGTGCCAGCAGTGAAATGGGGACCACTTACAATGAGCAGTTCTTC
-,TRBJ1-6,-,TRBV5-4,CASSLGQIGSPLHF,TGTGCCAGCAGCTTGGGGCAGATAGGATCACCCCTCCACTTT
TRBD2,TRBJ2-1,-,TRBV5-1,CASSWTGTRDDEQFF,TGCGCCAGCAGCTGGACCGGGACTAGGGACGATGAGCAGTTCTTC
TRBD1,TRBJ1-2,-,TRBV7-8,CASSLVIGQGAYGYTF,TGTGCCAGCAGCTTAGTCATCGGACAGGGGGCCTATGGCTACACCTTC
TRBD2,TRBJ2-7,-,TRBV28,CATLPGRAWHEQYF,TGTGCCACCCTCCCGGGGAGGGCCTGGCACGAGCAGTACTTC
-,TRBJ2-7,-,TRBV3-1/TRBV3-2,CASSQFLGGLNEQYF,TGTGCCAGCAGCCAATTTCTTGGGGGGCTCAACGAGCAGTACTTC
TRBD1,TRBJ1-2,-,TRBV27,CASTRTSGTGDKSYTF,TGTGCCAGCACTCGAACCTCCGGGACAGGGGATAAGAGCTACACCTTC
-,TRBJ2-2,-,TRBV6-5,CASSYSRTANTGELFF,TGTGCCAGCAGTTACTCCCGGACAGCGAACACCGGGGAGCTGTTTTTT
-,TRBJ2-5,-,TRBV20-1,CSARDWETQYF,TGCAGTGCTAGAGATTGGGAGACCCAGTACTTC
TRBD1,TRBJ1-3,-,TRBV5-1,CASSTQSGTGFGNTIYF,TGCGCCAGCAGCACCCAATCCGGGACAGGGTTCGGAAACACCATATATTTT
-,TRBJ2-1,-,TRBV4-3,CASSQDGFGQLHNEQFF,TGCGCCAGCAGCCAAGATGGCTTTGGCCAGCTTCACAATGAGCAGTTCTTC
-,TRBJ2-7,few,TRBV28,CASSFGYEQYF,TGTGCCAGCAGTTTTGGGTACGAGCAGTACTTC
-,TRBJ2-1,-,TRBV7-2,CASSLKWGGPNEQFF,TGTGCCAGCAGCTTAAAGTGGGGGGGGCCAAATGAGCAGTTCTTC
-,TRBJ1-6,-,TRBV30,CAWTKNSPLHF,TGTGCCTGGACTAAGAATTCACCCCTCCACTTT
TRBD1,TRBJ2-5,-,TRBV4-1,CASSQEGTGIQETQYF,TGCGCCAGCAGCCAAGAGGGGACAGGGATCCAAGAGACCCAGTACTTC
TRBD2,TRBJ2-7,-,TRBV7-2,CASSLGGRKKNEQYF,TGTGCCAGCAGCTTAGGCGGGAGAAAAAAGAACGAGCAGTACTTC
TRBD1,TRBJ1-1,-,TRBV7-6,CASSRGQENTEAFF,TGTGCCAGCAGCCGTGGACAGGAGAACACTGAAGCTTTCTTT
-,TRBJ1-1,-,TRBV2,CASSPRWTEAFF,TGTGCCAGCAGCCCGCGTTGGACTGAAGCTTTCTTT
-,TRBJ1-1,-,TRBV11-2,CASSRTAGVEKAFF,TGTGCCAGCAGCCGAACCGCCGGGGTGGAGAAAGCTTTCTTT
-,TRBJ2-7,-,TRBV6-1,CASSEVTGNYEQYF,TGTGCCAGCAGTGAAGTTACAGGGAACTACGAGCAGTACTTC
-,TRBJ1-2,-,TRBV6-2/TRBV6-3,CASSYSSARAGYTF,TGTGCCAGCAGTTACTCGAGTGCCAGGGCCGGCTACACCTTC
TRBD2,TRBJ2-1,-,TRBV19,CASLLPGLAGGRQFF,TGTGCCAGTCTCCTCCCGGGACTAGCGGGAGGTCGGCAGTTCTTC
-,TRBJ1-2,-,TRBV5-5,CASSLGPTGEDGYTF,TGTGCCAGCAGCTTGGGCCCTACAGGCGAGGATGGCTACACCTTC
TRBD2,TRBJ2-1,-,TRBV11-3,CASSWGGGRNNEQFF,TGTGCCAGCAGCTGGGGCGGCGGGAGGAACAATGAGCAGTTCTTC
TRBD1,TRBJ1-5,-,TRBV7-3,CASSLSGGPQPQHF,TGTGCCAGCAGCTTATCAGGGGGTCCTCAGCCCCAGCATTTT
TRBD2,TRBJ2-2,-,TRBV29-1,CSAQTSGKSNTGELFF,TGCAGCGCCCAGACTAGCGGGAAGTCGAACACCGGGGAGCTGTTTTTT
-,TRBJ2-2,-,TRBV24-1,CATSDFSGGELFF,TGTGCCACCAGTGATTTCTCCGGCGGGGAGCTGTTTTTT
TRBD2,TRBJ2-1,-,TRBV24-1,CATSEPGLAGNYNEQFF,TGTGCCACCAGTGAACCCGGACTAGCGGGAAACTACAATGAGCAGTTCTTC
-,TRBJ1-1,-,TRBV11-2,CASSLAVSGTTEAFF,TGTGCCAGCAGCTTAGCGGTTTCGGGTACCACTGAAGCTTTCTTT
-,TRBJ2-1,-,TRBV6-4,CASSDSIGCHRDSNEQFF,TGTGCCAGCAGTGACTCGATCGGTTGTCACCGGGACTCCAATGAGCAGTTCTTC
-,TRBJ2-5,-,TRBV14,CASSQDIVETQYF,TGTGCCAGCAGCCAAGATATCGTAGAGACCCAGTACTTC
-,TRBJ1-3,-,TRBV6-1,CASSEALGWASGNTIYF,TGTGCCAGCAGTGAAGCGTTGGGGTGGGCCTCTGGAAACACCATATATTTT
-,TRBJ1-3,once,TRBV24-1,CATSDLATNSGNTIYF,TGTGCCACCAGTGATTTGGCGACAAACTCTGGAAACACCATATATTTT
-,TRBJ2-7,-,TRBV6-5,CASSYSTGTEQYF,TGTGCCAGCAGTTACTCGACGGGGACCGAGCAGTACTTC
-,TRBJ1-1,once,TRBV19,CATLALTGIHTEAFF,TGTGCCACCTTGGCTCTGACGGGAATCCACACTGAAGCTTTCTTT
TRBD2,TRBJ2-7,-,TRBV19,CASSMGAGGNDEQYF,TGTGCCAGTAGTATGGGAGCGGGAGGGAACGACGAGCAGTACTTC
TRBD1,TRBJ1-3,few,TRBV6-2/TRBV6-3,CASSFGQGNTIYF,TGTGCCAGCAGTTTCGGACAGGGGAACACCATATATTTT
TRBD2,TRBJ2-1,-,TRBV28,CASRSSGSSYNEQFF,TGTGCCAGCAGAAGTAGCGGGAGCTCCTACAATGAGCAGTTCTTC
-,TRBJ1-2,few,TRBV28,CASSSGSANYGYTF,TGTGCCAGCAGCTCAGGATCCGCTAACTATGGCTACACCTTC
-,TRBJ1-3,-,TRBV18,CASSPSSGNTIYF,TGTGCCAGCTCTCCCAGCTCTGGAAACACCATATATTTT
-,TRBJ2-1,-,TRBV6-5,CASSYRGASVGEQFF,TGTGCCAGCAGTTACCGGGGGGCGAGCGTCGGTGAGCAGTTCTTC
-,TRBJ1-2,-,TRBV18,CASSPTTGGATNYGYTF,TGTGCCAGCTCACCGACGACAGGTGGGGCCACTAACTATGGCTACACCTTC